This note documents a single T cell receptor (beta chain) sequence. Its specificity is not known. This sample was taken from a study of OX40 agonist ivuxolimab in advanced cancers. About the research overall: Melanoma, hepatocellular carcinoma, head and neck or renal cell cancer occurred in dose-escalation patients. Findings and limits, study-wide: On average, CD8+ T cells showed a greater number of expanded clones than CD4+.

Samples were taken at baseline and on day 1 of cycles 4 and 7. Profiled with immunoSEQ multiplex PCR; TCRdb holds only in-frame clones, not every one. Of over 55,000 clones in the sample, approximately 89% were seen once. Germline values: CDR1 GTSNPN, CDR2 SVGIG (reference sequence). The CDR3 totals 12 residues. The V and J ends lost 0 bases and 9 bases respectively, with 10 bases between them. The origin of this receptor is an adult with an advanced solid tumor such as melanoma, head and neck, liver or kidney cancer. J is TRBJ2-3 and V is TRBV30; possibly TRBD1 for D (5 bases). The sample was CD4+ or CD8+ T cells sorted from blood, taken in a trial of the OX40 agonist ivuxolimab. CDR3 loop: CAWSVTPGTQYF. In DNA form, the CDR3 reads TGTGCCTGGAGTGTAACCCCAGGGACGCAGTATTTT.